One sample yielded the 23 T cell receptor beta chains listed below, sequenced in a study of metastatic and nonmetastatic thyroid tumors. From the PCR reads, TCRdb re-called clones with MiXCR. In the table there are under 30,000 clones, around 16% of which are singletons. Until they underwent thyroid surgery, no patient had received any treatment. Material for sequencing was blood. Source of these receptors: a male donor with papillary thyroid cancer or a benign thyroid nodule (not recorded which). Some clones in this sample may be carry-over from other donors' samples.

V gene TRBV7-9 combines with J gene TRBJ2-5; D uncertain. Trimming stripped 1 base from V and 5 bases from J, with 5 bases between. Germline V gene sequence: CDR1 SEHNR, CDR2 FQNEAQ (reference sequence). The CDR3 sequence is 12 residues long. This chain's CDR3 is CASSLVGETQYF. The DNA for the CDR3 is TGTGCCAGCAGCTTAGTAGGGGAGACCCAGTACTTC. The variable domain in full, with the rest retrieved from reference TRBV7-9 and TRBJ2-5, is DTGVSQNPRHKITKRGQNVTFRCDPISEHNRLYWYRQTLGQGPEFLTYFQNEAQLEKSRLLSDRFSAERPKGSFSTLEIQRTEQGDSAMYLCASSLVGETQYFGPGTRLLVL.

This sequence joins TRBV6-1 and TRBJ2-1, with 15 positions matching TRBD2. The CDR3 sequence is 18 residues long. Germline V gene lookup returns CDR1 MNHNS and CDR2 SASEGT. Trimming took 1 base from V and 10 from J; bases not matched to a gene: 11. The CDR3, as DNA: TGTGCCAGCAGTGAAGTAGAAGAAGGACTAGCGGGGGGGCCAGAGCAGTTCTTC. Translation: CASSEVEEGLAGGPEQFF.

This clone came up many times. This chain uses TRBV19 with TRBJ1-5, with no clear D. Trimming took off 7 bases at V and 0 bases at J, with 13 bases between the two ends. CDR3 length equals 15 residues. Germline V gene sequence: CDR1 LNHDA, CDR2 SQIVND (reference sequence). CDR3 region: CASTMGGNSNQPQHF. As DNA, the CDR3 is TGTGCCAGTACCATGGGTGGAAATAGCAATCAGCCCCAGCATTTT.

At least ten counts were recorded for this clone. This chain links TRBV12-5 with TRBJ2-3; D gene ambiguous. Trimming shortened V by 1 base and J by 3 bases, and 14 bases separated the two germline ends. Germline lookup yields CDR1 LGHNT and CDR2 FRNRAP. The CDR3 length is 16 residues. Here the CDR3 DNA reads TGTGCTAGTGGTTTGGATGCTACCGCTCCTACAGATACGCAGTATTTT. It yields the protein CASGLDATAPTDTQYF.

This clone appeared many times. The CDR3 sequence: CASSLTPGTMNTEAFF. CDR3 DNA: TGTGCCAGCAGTTTAACCCCCGGGACAATGAACACTGAAGCTTTCTTT. The chain is built from TRBV28 and TRBJ1-1; weak D call: TRBD1 (6 bases). V gave up 2 bases and J gave up 0 bases, with 13 bases separating them. CDR3 size: 16 residues. Per germline, CDR1 MDHEN and CDR2 SYDVKM. Supplemented by reference TRBV28 and TRBJ1-1, the full variable domain reads DVKVTQSSRYLVKRTGEKVFLECVQDMDHENMFWYRQDPGLGLRLIYFSYDVKMKEKGDIPEGYSVSREKKERFSLILESASTNQTSMYLCASSLTPGTMNTEAFFGQGTRLTVV.

This clone appeared many times. The same CDR3 also results from other DNA sequences found in this sample. The chain combines TRBV19 with TRBJ1-6, with 9 bases identical to TRBD1. The ends lost 4 bases at V and 10 bases at J; junction bases unmatched: 8. Per germline, CDR1 LNHDA and CDR2 SQIVND (reference sequence). The CDR3 contains 15 residues. CDR3 amino acids: CASSTGQGIGSPLHF. The CDR3 DNA follows: TGTGCCAGTAGTACAGGACAGGGGATCGGCTCACCCCTCCACTTT.

About this clone itself: A read error is likely, as this CDR3 ends without the conserved phenylalanine or tryptophan. CDR3 DNA sequence: TGTCCCACCAGTTACACACACAGGGACGAGCAGTACTTG. Its protein is CPTSYTHRDEQYL. This chain connects TRBV6-5 to TRBJ2-7; D is perhaps TRBD1 (6 bases). CDR3 length: 13 residues. CDR1 is MNHEY and CDR2 is SVGAGI in the germline V gene.

This clone showed up just a few times. The chain links TRBV28 to TRBJ2-2; D unresolved. The CDR3 extends over 12 amino acids. Deletions cut 4 bases from V and 6 bases from J, with 6 bases between. Germline-derived CDR1 and CDR2 are MDHEN and SYDVKM. CDR3: CASSSSPGELFF. The CDR3, as DNA: TGTGCCAGCAGTTCCTCTCCCGGGGAGCTGTTTTTT.

This clone appeared a few times. The CDR3 nucleotides are TGTGCCAGCAGTTCGGTATTCGGGGGCTACACCTTC. It encodes CASSSVFGGYTF. This chain links TRBV28 with TRBJ1-2; D unclear. CDR1 is MDHEN and CDR2 is SYDVKM in the germline V gene. Trimming shortened V by 4 bases and J by 8 bases, and 11 bases separated the two germline ends. The CDR3 contains 12 residues.

This clone is judged medium-sized (0.01 to 0.1%). This chain connects TRBV5-1 to TRBJ1-2, with D unresolved. This CDR3 comprises 13 residues. V lost 3 bases, J lost 2 bases, and 8 bases lay in between. Germline CDR1 reads SGHRS; CDR2 reads YFSETQ. The CDR3 here is CASSSDGNYGYTF. The CDR3 nucleotides read TGCGCCAGCAGCTCGGACGGAAACTATGGCTACACCTTC.

This clone appeared a few times. A junction boundary mismatches the germline segment, possibly from a read error. The rearrangement links TRBV7-9 to TRBJ1-1; D ambiguous. The germline CDR1 and CDR2 sequences are SEHNR and FQNEAQ (reference sequence). The CDR3 loop spans 14 amino acids. The DNA for the CDR3 is TGTGTCAGCAGACCTCCGGCCAAGAACACTGAGGCTTTCTTT. It specifies CVSRPPAKNTEAFF.

J is TRBJ1-5 and V is TRBV24-1; D uncertain. CDR1 KGHDR and CDR2 SFDVKD come from the germline V gene. With 9 bases removed from V and 2 bases from J, the gap between germline ends came to 13 bases. This CDR3 is built from 14 residues. DNA of the CDR3: TGTGCCACCGCATCTCGGGCAGGCAATCAGCCCCAGCATTTT. Its protein is CATASRAGNQPQHF.

The J gene is TRBJ2-3, the V gene TRBV6-4, with 11 bases aligning to TRBD2. CDR1 is MRHNA and CDR2 is SNTAGT in the germline V gene. The CDR3 covers 15 residues. V dropped 3 bases and J dropped 5; count of bases not matched to a gene: 4. CDR3 in DNA: TGTGCCAGCAGTGAAACTAGCGGGAGTGGAGATACGCAGTATTTT. Protein sequence: CASSETSGSGDTQYF.

V gene TRBV11-2 combines with J gene TRBJ2-7; no firm D call. The length of the CDR3 is 15 residues. V lost 4 bases and J 0 bases, leaving 13 bases between the germline ends. Germline lookup yields CDR1 SGHAT and CDR2 FQNNGV. Here the CDR3 reads CASSSSAGRSYEQYF. CDR3 in DNA: TGTGCCAGCAGCTCCTCTGCCGGGCGCTCCTACGAGCAGTACTTC.

This clone has a count of ten or more. The gene calls are TRBV20-1 and TRBJ2-1; D gene ambiguous. Per the germline V gene, CDR1 is DFQATT and CDR2 is SNEGSKA (reference sequence). V was trimmed by 0 bases and J by 6 bases, leaving 12 bases between them. The CDR3 loop spans 14 amino acids. CDR3 sequence: CSARDHSDSNEQFF. Here the CDR3 DNA reads TGCAGTGCTAGAGATCACTCCGACTCCAATGAGCAGTTCTTC.

The CDR3 DNA sequence: TGTGCCAGCACCCCCCCGGGGCTCCCGCGGAATGAGCAGTTCTTC. It encodes CASTPPGLPRNEQFF. V gene TRBV11-2 combines with J gene TRBJ2-1, with D possibly being TRBD1 or TRBD2 (5 bases each). The CDR3 consists of 15 residues. Trimming took 7 bases from V and 7 from J, leaving 20 bases between them. The germline CDR1 and CDR2 sequences are SGHAT and FQNNGV.

This clone was seen a handful of times. Since a much larger clone is just one base distant, this may be a read error. The sample holds other DNA sequences that translate to the same CDR3. The V call is TRBV29-1, the J call TRBJ2-3; D possibly corresponds to TRBD2 (5 bases). Germline V lookup: CDR1 SQVTM, CDR2 ANQGSEA. V dropped 3 bases and J dropped 5 bases, with 12 bases sitting between them. The CDR3 loop spans 13 amino acids. The CDR3 sequence: CSVDGMGQDTQYF. As DNA, the CDR3 is TGCAGCGTTGACGGGATGGGTCAAGATACGCAGTATTTT.

The rearrangement links TRBV7-3 to TRBJ2-5, with D possibly matching TRBD2 (6 bases). Germline V gene sequence: CDR1 SGHTA, CDR2 FQGTGA. CDR3 length: 15 residues. Trimming removed 3 bases at V and 5 bases at J, with 16 bases between. The CDR3 loop reads CASSLSGDTWETQYF. CDR3 DNA sequence: TGTGCCAGCAGCTTGTCGGGGGATACCTGGGAGACCCAGTACTTC.

By sample share, this clone is medium-sized. This sequence joins TRBV9 and TRBJ1-2; D ambiguous. This CDR3 spans 13 amino acids. Trimming took off 0 bases at V and 1 base at J, with 4 bases between the two ends. The germline CDR1 and CDR2 sequences are SGDLS and YYNGEE. The DNA of the CDR3 is TGTGCCAGCAGCGTAGGAATTAACTATGGCTACACCTTC. Amino acids: CASSVGINYGYTF.

Details on this clone: A much bigger clone sits one base away, suggesting this may be a read error. The rearrangement joins TRBV6-1 to TRBJ1-5, with D maybe TRBD1 (5 bases). The V and J ends lost 8 bases and 12 bases respectively, with 20 bases between them. The CDR3 contains 13 residues. Germline-derived CDR1 and CDR2 are MNHNS and SASEGT. CDR3 region: CASGAGPNRHQHF. The DNA for the CDR3 is TGTGCCAGCGGGGCAGGCCCAAATCGGCACCAGCATTTT.

In this sample, this clone turned up many times. Additional DNA sequences in this sample encode the identical CDR3. The V and J genes are TRBV29-1 and TRBJ1-2; 8 bases line up with TRBD1. Germline trimming cut 7 bases from V and 5 bases from J; bases unmatched to any gene: 12. Germline assignment: CDR1 SQVTM and CDR2 ANQGSEA. The CDR3 length is 14 residues. The CDR3 DNA is TGCAGCGCCGGAGGACAGGGCCCTGGGTATGGCTACACCTTC. Its translation is CSAGGQGPGYGYTF.

This clone was picked up many times. The gene calls are TRBV6-1 and TRBJ2-1; 9 positions match TRBD2. The length of the CDR3 is 15 residues. In germline, CDR1 is MNHNS, CDR2 SASEGT. V was clipped by 6 bases and J by 0 bases; unmatched bases: 3. The CDR3 is CASSKLAGSYNEQFF. CDR3 nucleotide sequence: TGTGCCAGCAGCAAACTAGCGGGCTCCTACAATGAGCAGTTCTTC.

The V call is TRBV15, the J call TRBJ2-5, with 7 bases matching TRBD1. V dropped 0 bases and J dropped 4; count of bases not matched to a gene: 5. Germline loops: CDR1 LNHNV, CDR2 YYDKDF (reference sequence). CDR3 length equals 15 residues. CDR3 DNA sequence: TGTGCCACCAGCAGAGATCGGGCAGGGGGAGAGACCCAGTACTTC. Translated: CATSRDRAGGETQYF.